The 25 T cell receptor beta chains presented below share a single source sample, sequenced in a study of cytomegalovirus exposure and HLA in healthy donors. Method: immunoSEQ multiplex PCR; TCRdb's copy keeps in-frame clones and lacks some. Among about 240,000 clones, around 88% were seen once, and the ten largest hold around 1.3%. Material for sequencing was PBMCs. Receptors were obtained from a woman aged 25 to 39 in good health and CMV-seropositive.

V is TRBV5-6 and J is TRBJ1-5, with TRBD1 identical over 8 bases. V was clipped by 4 bases and J by 4 bases; unmatched bases: 19. This CDR3 comprises 19 residues. Germline CDR1 and CDR2: SGHDT and YYEEEE. CDR3 in amino acids: CASSASQGGRVKGNQPQHF. The CDR3 DNA is TGTGCCAGCAGCGCCTCACAGGGGGGTCGGGTTAAAGGGAATCAGCCCCAGCATTTT.

This chain connects TRBV5-1 to TRBJ2-1, with D unresolved. The CDR3 covers 13 residues. Germline V gives CDR1 SGHRS, CDR2 YFSETQ. Trimming cost V 1 base and J 8 bases, with 10 bases left between them. The CDR3 coding sequence is TGCGCCAGCAGCTTGTTCAACGAGGATGAGCAGTTCTTC. Protein sequence: CASSLFNEDEQFF.

This chain connects TRBV16 to TRBJ2-3; 8 nucleotides match TRBD2. This CDR3 has 16 amino acids. Germline CDR1 KGHSY, CDR2 FQNENV. V trimming: 1 base; J trimming: 4 bases; junction bases outside the gene matches: 7. In DNA form, the CDR3 reads TGTGCCAGCAGCCAATGGACTAGCAGGTTGGCAGATACGCAGTATTTT. Residues: CASSQWTSRLADTQYF.

V usage is TRBV5-6 and J usage is TRBJ1-1; 9 nucleotides line up with TRBD1. Germline-derived CDR1 and CDR2 are SGHDT and YYEEEE. The CDR3 covers 17 residues. V was pared by 0 bases and J by 0 bases, with 6 bases of the junction left unmatched. The CDR3 DNA reads as TGTGCCAGCAGCTTGGCAAGCGACAGGGGGATGAACACTGAAGCTTTCTTT. Residues: CASSLASDRGMNTEAFF.

This clone showed up many times. This sequence joins TRBV13 and TRBJ2-7, with D possibly matching TRBD1 (6 bases). The CDR3 has 16 amino acids. The germline gives CDR1 PRHDT, CDR2 FYEKMQ (reference sequence). V was clipped by 2 bases and J by 2 bases, with 16 bases between them. The CDR3: CASSLQNGTLAYEQYF. The CDR3 DNA reads TGTGCCAGCAGCTTACAAAACGGGACATTAGCCTACGAGCAGTACTTC.

The rearrangement links TRBV11-2 to TRBJ2-7, with D hard to call. Trimming removed 1 base from V and 4 bases from J, with 8 bases in between. CDR1 and CDR2 (germline): SGHAT, FQNNGV. CDR3 length: 13 amino acids. The CDR3 coding sequence is TGTGCCAGCAGCTTAGTCCCTTCGTACGAGCAGTACTTC. Residues: CASSLVPSYEQYF.

A single count supports this clone. V and J are TRBV27 and TRBJ2-3; 12 nucleotides align to TRBD2. The CDR3 runs to 15 residues. V was pared by 3 bases and J by 3 bases, with 1 base of the junction left unmatched. Germline V lookup: CDR1 MNHEY, CDR2 SMNVEV (reference sequence). The CDR3 coding sequence is TGTGCCAGCAGTTTTGGACTAGCGGGGACAGATACGCAGTATTTT. Protein product: CASSFGLAGTDTQYF.

The CDR3 DNA reads as TGTGCCAGCACACAAAGCTCTGGGGCCAACGTCCTGACTTTC. It codes for CASTQSSGANVLTF. This chain uses TRBV27 with TRBJ2-6; D remains unclear. The CDR3 has 14 amino acids. The V and J ends lost 7 bases and 0 bases respectively, with 7 bases between them. Looked up from germline, CDR1 is MNHEY and CDR2 is SMNVEV (reference sequence).

CDR3 DNA sequence: TGTGCCACCAGCAGCAGGACTAGCGGGAACCACGAGCAGTACTTC. This gives the protein CATSSRTSGNHEQYF. The V call is TRBV15, the J call TRBJ2-7, with 12 bases lining up with TRBD2. There are 15 residues in the CDR3. The germline V gene has CDR1 LNHNV and CDR2 YYDKDF (reference sequence). V shed 3 bases and J 5 bases; nucleotides not matched to a gene: 5.

A few counts support this clone. The chain joins TRBV15 to TRBJ1-5; TRBD1 matches at 7 bases. The CDR3 length is 16 residues. J was trimmed by 7 bases and V by 3 bases; bases with no gene match: 12. Germline assignment: CDR1 LNHNV and CDR2 YYDKDF (reference sequence). CDR3 nucleotides: TGTGCCACCAGCAGTATACAGGGGCCCGGCCGGCAGCCCCAGCATTTT. Its protein is CATSSIQGPGRQPQHF.

This clone was picked up one time. J is TRBJ1-3 and V is TRBV11-2; a possible D gene is TRBD1 (5 bases). V was pared by 2 bases and J by 0 bases, with 11 bases between. The length of the CDR3 is 16 residues. Germline loops: CDR1 SGHAT, CDR2 FQNNGV. The CDR3 DNA reads TGTGCCAGCAGCTTAAGCCAGGGAATCTCTGGAAACACCATATATTTT. Its protein product is CASSLSQGISGNTIYF.

The chain is built from TRBV15 and TRBJ2-3; D is uncertain. Germline CDR1 LNHNV, CDR2 YYDKDF (reference sequence). This CDR3 has 12 amino acids. V was cut by 1 base and J by 4 bases, with 3 bases left in between. CDR3 nucleotides: TGTGCCACCAGCAGAGTATCAGATACGCAGTATTTT. As protein: CATSRVSDTQYF.

This sequence joins TRBV18 and TRBJ2-7; 9 nucleotides agree with TRBD2. Germline V gene data show CDR1 as KGHSH and CDR2 as LQKENI. With V trimmed by 5 bases and J by 0 bases, 11 bases remained unmatched. The CDR3 runs 17 residues. CDR3 DNA: TGTGCCAGCTCAGGTACGGCAACTAGCGGGCCCTCCTACGAGCAGTACTTC. Translated: CASSGTATSGPSYEQYF.

The V and J genes are TRBV28 and TRBJ2-7, with TRBD1 matching over 7 bases. CDR1 MDHEN and CDR2 SYDVKM come from the germline V gene. V shed 6 bases and J 1 base; nucleotides not matched to a gene: 9. This CDR3 spans 15 amino acids. The CDR3 loop reads CASSLSGQESYEQYF. CDR3 nucleotide sequence: TGTGCCAGCAGCCTCTCCGGACAGGAGTCCTACGAGCAGTACTTC.

The chain carries TRBV13 and TRBJ1-2; possibly TRBD1 for D (6 bases). V was pared by 3 bases and J by 10 bases, with 21 bases between. The CDR3 has 15 residues. The V gene's germline CDR1 is PRHDT and CDR2 FYEKMQ (reference sequence). Written as DNA, the CDR3 is TGTGCCAGCAGCTTGAGGGGGGGGCCCGGGGACGACTACACCTTC. Its protein is CASSLRGGPGDDYTF. Drawing the rest from reference TRBV13 and TRBJ1-2, the complete variable domain is AAGVIQSPRHLIKEKRETATLKCYPIPRHDTVYWYQQGPGQDPQFLISFYEKMQSDKGSIPDRFSAQQFSDYHSELNMSSLELGDSALYFCASSLRGGPGDDYTFGSGTRLTVV.

The rearrangement joins TRBV27 to TRBJ1-5; possibly TRBD1 for D (5 bases). The CDR3 has 13 amino acids. Trimming shortened V by 3 bases and J by 10 bases, and 13 bases separated the two germline ends. From germline, CDR1 is MNHEY and CDR2 SMNVEV (reference sequence). CDR3 coding DNA: TGTGCCAGCAGTTTTAGCTCAGGGAACCCCCAGCATTTT. Amino acid sequence: CASSFSSGNPQHF.

This clone came up once. J is TRBJ2-5 and V is TRBV5-1, with 9 bases that match TRBD1. This CDR3 has 17 amino acids. V shed 3 bases and J 4 bases; nucleotides not matched to a gene: 13. Looked up from germline, CDR1 is SGHRS and CDR2 is YFSETQ. CDR3 nucleotides: TGCGCCAGCAGCTCTTCCCCTACAGGGGGCAGTGGAGAGACCCAGTACTTC. Translation: CASSSSPTGGSGETQYF.

This chain links TRBV10-2 with TRBJ2-1, with 7 bases identical to TRBD2. Germline V gene data show CDR1 as WSHSY and CDR2 as SAAADI. The CDR3 runs 14 residues. V gave up 6 bases and J gave up 1 base; unmatched junction bases: 3. CDR3 bases: TGCGCCAGCAGACGGGACTATTCCTACAATGAGCAGTTCTTC. Translated, it gives CASRRDYSYNEQFF.

The chain recombines TRBV19 with TRBJ1-5; D might be TRBD1 (6 bases). Germline CDR1 reads LNHDA; CDR2 reads SQIVND (reference sequence). This CDR3 is 15 amino acids long. Trimming removed 4 bases at V and 0 bases at J, with 10 bases between. CDR3 region: CASSTTGYSNQPQHF. The CDR3 DNA is TGTGCCAGTAGTACAACAGGGTATAGCAATCAGCCCCAGCATTTT.

CDR3: CASSEERPGWVNQPQHF. As DNA, the CDR3 is TGTGCCAGCAGTGAAGAACGACCAGGGTGGGTCAATCAGCCCCAGCATTTT. This chain uses TRBV2 with TRBJ1-5; a possible D gene is TRBD1 (5 bases). The V end was cut by 1 base, the J end by 3 bases, with 16 bases between. Germline V gene lookup returns CDR1 SNHLY and CDR2 FYNNEI. This CDR3 is 17 amino acids long. Filled out from reference TRBV2 and TRBJ1-5, the complete variable domain reads EPEVTQTPSHQVTQMGQEVILRCVPISNHLYFYWYRQILGQKVEFLVSFYNNEISEKSEIFDDQFSVERPDGSNFTLKIRSTKLEDSAMYFCASSEERPGWVNQPQHFGDGTRLSIL.

As to this clone: One end of the junction does not line up with germline, which may come from a read error. The CDR3 DNA follows: TGTGCCAGCAGTGAAGCGCCTAGTTTGAGTTTC. Residues: CASSEAPSLSF. The J gene is TRBJ2-7, the V gene TRBV2; D is uncertain. Germline V gives CDR1 SNHLY, CDR2 FYNNEI. CDR3 size: 11 residues.

The rearrangement joins TRBV28 to TRBJ2-7, with a tentative D call TRBD1 (6 bases). V dropped 2 bases and J dropped 6 bases, with 14 bases sitting between them. The CDR3 spans 14 residues. Germline V lookup: CDR1 MDHEN, CDR2 SYDVKM. CDR3 bases: TGTGCCAGCAGTTTAAGTCAGGGGTACGGCGAGCAGTACTTC. This sequence encodes CASSLSQGYGEQYF.

The V and J genes are TRBV27 and TRBJ2-1; TRBD2 matches at 7 bases. In germline, CDR1 is MNHEY, CDR2 SMNVEV (reference sequence). V trimming: 3 bases; J trimming: 0 bases; junction bases outside the gene matches: 8. This CDR3 has 17 residues. CDR3 sequence: CASSFAQRGNSYNEQFF. For the CDR3, the DNA is TGTGCCAGCAGTTTCGCCCAGCGGGGAAACTCCTACAATGAGCAGTTCTTC.

The V gene is TRBV27, the J gene TRBJ2-1, with TRBD1 as a possible D gene (6 bases). The CDR3 runs to 15 residues. Per germline, CDR1 MNHEY and CDR2 SMNVEV (reference sequence). Trimming pared 4 bases from V and 0 bases from J, leaving 10 bases between. The chain's CDR3 is CASSYRDTSYNEQFF. As DNA, the CDR3 is TGTGCCAGCAGTTACCGGGACACCTCCTACAATGAGCAGTTCTTC.

The chain is built from TRBV5-1 and TRBJ2-7; D possibly corresponds to TRBD2 (6 bases). CDR1 is SGHRS and CDR2 is YFSETQ in the germline V gene. With 4 bases removed from V and 0 bases from J, the gap between germline ends came to 11 bases. The length of the CDR3 is 14 residues. The CDR3 loop reads CASSVGRTSYEQYF. CDR3 bases: TGCGCCAGCAGCGTAGGGAGGACCTCCTACGAGCAGTACTTC.